The 4 T cell receptor beta chains listed next were all sequenced from one sample in a study of brain T cells in children with intractable seizures. Time point specified: blood from clinic visit 5 months post-surgery; TSC patient then seizure free. Here immunoSEQ multiplex PCR was the method, and the copy in TCRdb shows in-frame clones only, minus some. This sample has around 340,000 clones; 93% occur once, and the top ten carry about 5.8%. Sequenced here: peripheral blood, sampled more than 4 months after surgery. These receptors were taken from a boy younger than two with tuberous sclerosis and intractable seizures.

The chain employs TRBV7-9 and TRBJ2-2; 10 bases are a match to TRBD2. The CDR3 loop spans 17 amino acids. J lost 0 bases, V lost 1 base, and 2 bases had no gene match. Germline values: CDR1 SEHNR, CDR2 FQNEAQ (reference sequence). The CDR3 loop is CASSLVLAGANTGELFF. CDR3 sequence (DNA): TGTGCCAGCAGCTTAGTGCTAGCGGGGGCGAACACCGGGGAGCTGTTTTTT.

The rearrangement uses TRBV3-1 (or the pseudogene TRBV3-2) and TRBJ2-1, with D unclear. Between the trimmed V and J ends, which lost 2 bases and 7 bases, there was a span of 12 bases. Germline V lookup: CDR1 LGHDT, CDR2 YNNKEL (reference sequence). This CDR3 is built from 14 residues. The CDR3 spells CASSQRARANEQFF. Here the CDR3 DNA reads TGTGCCAGCAGCCAAAGAGCTAGAGCGAATGAGCAGTTCTTC.

The chain employs TRBV5-6 and TRBJ1-1; 9 bases are shared with TRBD1. J gave up 3 bases and V 10 bases, and 10 bases lay outside the gene matches. The germline gives CDR1 SGHDT, CDR2 YYEEEE. The length of the CDR3 is 14 residues. The CDR3 coding sequence is TGTGCCTCGAGTACAGGGGGCTTGGACACTGAAGCTTTCTTT. Its protein product is CASSTGGLDTEAFF.

Only a few counts were recorded for this clone. The same CDR3 also results from other DNA sequences found in this sample. The V call is TRBV7-9, the J call TRBJ1-2; 7 nucleotides match TRBD1. This CDR3 has 14 residues. From germline, CDR1 is SEHNR and CDR2 FQNEAQ (reference sequence). The ends lost 1 base at V and 4 bases at J; junction bases unmatched: 3. The CDR3 DNA reads as TGTGCCAGCAGCTTAGGACAGGGTGCCTATGGCTACACCTTC. Translation gives CASSLGQGAYGYTF.